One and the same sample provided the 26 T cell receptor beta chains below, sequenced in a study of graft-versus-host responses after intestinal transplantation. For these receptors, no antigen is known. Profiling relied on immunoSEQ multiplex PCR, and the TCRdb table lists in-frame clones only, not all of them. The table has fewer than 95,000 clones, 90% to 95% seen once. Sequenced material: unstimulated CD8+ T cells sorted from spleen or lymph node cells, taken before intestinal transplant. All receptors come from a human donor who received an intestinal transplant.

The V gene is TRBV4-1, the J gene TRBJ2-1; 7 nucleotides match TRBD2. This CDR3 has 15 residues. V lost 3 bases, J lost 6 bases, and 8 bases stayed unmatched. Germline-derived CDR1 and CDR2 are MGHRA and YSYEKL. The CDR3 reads CASSQWVGEGNEQFF. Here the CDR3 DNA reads TGCGCCAGCAGCCAGTGGGTAGGGGAGGGCAATGAGCAGTTCTTC.

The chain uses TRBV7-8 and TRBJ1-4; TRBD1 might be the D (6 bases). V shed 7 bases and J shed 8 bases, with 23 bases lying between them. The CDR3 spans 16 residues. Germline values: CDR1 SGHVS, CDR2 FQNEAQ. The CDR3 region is CASTWWTRGQNEKLFF. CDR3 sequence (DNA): TGTGCCAGCACCTGGTGGACCCGGGGACAAAACGAAAAACTGTTTTTT.

The CDR3 DNA sequence: TGTGCCAGCAGCTCCCGGACAGGGGACACTGAAGCTTTCTTT. This gives the protein CASSSRTGDTEAFF. The rearrangement links TRBV7-9 to TRBJ1-1, with 9 bases lining up with TRBD1. This CDR3 is built from 14 residues. V dropped 4 bases and J dropped 3; count of bases not matched to a gene: 3. Germline CDR1 SEHNR, CDR2 FQNEAQ (reference sequence).

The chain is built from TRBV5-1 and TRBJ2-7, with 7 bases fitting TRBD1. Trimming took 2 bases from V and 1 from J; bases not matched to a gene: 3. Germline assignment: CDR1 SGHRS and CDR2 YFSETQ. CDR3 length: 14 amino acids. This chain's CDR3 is CASSLGTESYEQYF. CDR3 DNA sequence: TGCGCCAGCAGCTTAGGGACAGAGTCCTACGAGCAGTACTTC.

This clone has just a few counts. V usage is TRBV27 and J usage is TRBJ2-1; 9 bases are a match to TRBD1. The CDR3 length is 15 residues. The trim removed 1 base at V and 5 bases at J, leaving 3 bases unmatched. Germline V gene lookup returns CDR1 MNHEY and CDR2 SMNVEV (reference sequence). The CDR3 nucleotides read TGTGCCAGCAGTTTATATGGGACAGGGCACAATGAGCAGTTCTTC. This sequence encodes CASSLYGTGHNEQFF.

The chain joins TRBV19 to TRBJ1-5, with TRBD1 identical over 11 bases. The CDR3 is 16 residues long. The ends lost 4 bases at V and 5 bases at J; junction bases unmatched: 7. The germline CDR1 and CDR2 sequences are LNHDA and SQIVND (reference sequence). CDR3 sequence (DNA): TGTGCCAGTAGTAGTCCGGGACAGGGGGTAGATCAGCCCCAGCATTTT. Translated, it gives CASSSPGQGVDQPQHF.

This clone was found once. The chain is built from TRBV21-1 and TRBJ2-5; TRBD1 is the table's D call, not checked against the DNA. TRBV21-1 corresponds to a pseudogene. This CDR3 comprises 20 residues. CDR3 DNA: TGTGCCAGCAGCAAAGGACCCCGGGACAGCGAAACTACCTCTCAAGAGACCCAGTACTTC. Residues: CASSKGPRDSETTSQETQYF.

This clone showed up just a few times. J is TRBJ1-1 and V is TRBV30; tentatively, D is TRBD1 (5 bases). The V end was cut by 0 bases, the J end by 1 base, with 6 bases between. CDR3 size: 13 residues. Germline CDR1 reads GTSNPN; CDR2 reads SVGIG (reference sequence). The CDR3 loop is CAWSVGANTEAFF. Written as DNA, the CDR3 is TGTGCCTGGAGTGTAGGGGCGAACACTGAAGCTTTCTTT.

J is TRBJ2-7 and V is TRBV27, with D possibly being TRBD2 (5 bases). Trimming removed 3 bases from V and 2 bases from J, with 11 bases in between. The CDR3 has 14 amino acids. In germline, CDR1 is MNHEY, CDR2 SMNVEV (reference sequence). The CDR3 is CASSFGPGTYEQYF. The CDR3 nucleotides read TGTGCCAGCAGTTTCGGGCCGGGGACCTACGAGCAGTACTTC.

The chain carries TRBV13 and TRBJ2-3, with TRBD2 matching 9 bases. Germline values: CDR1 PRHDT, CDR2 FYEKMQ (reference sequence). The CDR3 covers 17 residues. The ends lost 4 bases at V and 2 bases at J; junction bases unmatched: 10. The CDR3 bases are TGTGCCAGCAGCTCCCCAGCGGGGGGACGAAACACAGATACGCAGTATTTT. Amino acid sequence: CASSSPAGGRNTDTQYF. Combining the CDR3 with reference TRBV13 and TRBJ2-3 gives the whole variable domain AAGVIQSPRHLIKEKRETATLKCYPIPRHDTVYWYQQGPGQDPQFLISFYEKMQSDKGSIPDRFSAQQFSDYHSELNMSSLELGDSALYFCASSSPAGGRNTDTQYFGPGTRLTVL.

This CDR3 is CAWSGVAGGPYNEQFF. The CDR3, as DNA: TGTGCCTGGAGTGGAGTAGCGGGGGGACCGTACAATGAGCAGTTCTTC. The genes are TRBV30 and TRBJ2-1, with 10 bases fitting TRBD2. Germline CDR1 GTSNPN, CDR2 SVGIG (reference sequence). This CDR3 has 16 residues. Germline trimming cut 1 base from V and 4 bases from J; bases unmatched to any gene: 7.

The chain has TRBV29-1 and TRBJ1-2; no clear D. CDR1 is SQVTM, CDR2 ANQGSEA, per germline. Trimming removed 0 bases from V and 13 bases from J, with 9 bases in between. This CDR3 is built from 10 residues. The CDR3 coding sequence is TGCAGCGTTGAAGATTACTCATCCACCTTC. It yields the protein CSVEDYSSTF.

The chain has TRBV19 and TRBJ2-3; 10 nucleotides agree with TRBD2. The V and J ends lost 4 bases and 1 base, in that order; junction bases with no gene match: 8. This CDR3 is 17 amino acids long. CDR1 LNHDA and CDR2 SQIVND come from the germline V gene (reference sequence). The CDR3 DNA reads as TGTGCCAGTAGTACTAGCGGGGGCCGGGCACGCACAGATACGCAGTATTTT. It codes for CASSTSGGRARTDTQYF.

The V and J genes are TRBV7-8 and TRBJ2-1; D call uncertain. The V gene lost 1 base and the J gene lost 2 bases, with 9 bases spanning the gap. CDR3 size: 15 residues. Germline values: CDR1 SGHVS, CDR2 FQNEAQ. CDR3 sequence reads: CASSLDELPYNEQFF. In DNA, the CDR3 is TGTGCCAGCAGCTTAGATGAGCTTCCCTACAATGAGCAGTTCTTC.

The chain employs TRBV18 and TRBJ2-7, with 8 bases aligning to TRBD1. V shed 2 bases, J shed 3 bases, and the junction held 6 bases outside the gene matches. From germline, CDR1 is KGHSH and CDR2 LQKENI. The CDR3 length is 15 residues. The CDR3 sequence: CASSPGAGGFYEQYF. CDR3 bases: TGTGCCAGCTCACCAGGGGCAGGGGGCTTCTACGAGCAGTACTTC.

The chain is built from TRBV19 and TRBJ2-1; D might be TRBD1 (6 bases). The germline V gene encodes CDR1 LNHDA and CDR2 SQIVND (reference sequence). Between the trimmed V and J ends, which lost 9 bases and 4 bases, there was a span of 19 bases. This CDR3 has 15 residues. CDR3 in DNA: TGTGCCAGCTTAATGACAGGAGGTTCTTACAATGAGCAGTTCTTC. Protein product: CASLMTGGSYNEQFF.

CDR3 amino acids: CASSQTDSYGYTF. The DNA of the CDR3 is TGTGCCAGCAGCCAGACAGATTCCTATGGCTACACCTTC. The chain carries TRBV27 and TRBJ1-2; tentative D call: TRBD1 (5 bases). V was shortened by 6 bases and J by 4 bases, with 12 bases between the two germline ends. Germline V gives CDR1 MNHEY, CDR2 SMNVEV (reference sequence). CDR3 length: 13 residues.

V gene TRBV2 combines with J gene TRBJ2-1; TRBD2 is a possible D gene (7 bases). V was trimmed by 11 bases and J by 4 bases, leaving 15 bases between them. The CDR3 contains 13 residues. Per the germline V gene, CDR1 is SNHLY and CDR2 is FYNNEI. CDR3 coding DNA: TGTGCCGGAATAGGGGGGGGTTACAATGAGCAGTTCTTC. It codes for CAGIGGGYNEQFF.

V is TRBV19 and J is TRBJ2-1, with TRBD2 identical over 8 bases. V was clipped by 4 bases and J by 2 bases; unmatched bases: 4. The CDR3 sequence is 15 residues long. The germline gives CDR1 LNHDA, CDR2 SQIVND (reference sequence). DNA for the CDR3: TGTGCCAGTAGTAGAACTAGCGGACCCTACAATGAGCAGTTCTTC. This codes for CASSRTSGPYNEQFF.

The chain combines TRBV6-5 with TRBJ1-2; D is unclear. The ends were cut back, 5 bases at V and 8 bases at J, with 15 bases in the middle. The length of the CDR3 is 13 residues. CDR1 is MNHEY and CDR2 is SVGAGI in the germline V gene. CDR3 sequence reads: CASSEGTRYGYTF. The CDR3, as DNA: TGTGCCAGCAGTGAAGGAACGAGGTACGGCTACACCTTC.

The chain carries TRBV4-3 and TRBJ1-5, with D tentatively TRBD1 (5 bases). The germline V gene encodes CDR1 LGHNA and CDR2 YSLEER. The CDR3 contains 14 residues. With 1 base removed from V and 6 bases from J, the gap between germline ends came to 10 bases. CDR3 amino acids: CASSQVQGGQPQHF. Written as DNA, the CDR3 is TGCGCCAGCAGCCAAGTCCAGGGTGGTCAGCCCCAGCATTTT.

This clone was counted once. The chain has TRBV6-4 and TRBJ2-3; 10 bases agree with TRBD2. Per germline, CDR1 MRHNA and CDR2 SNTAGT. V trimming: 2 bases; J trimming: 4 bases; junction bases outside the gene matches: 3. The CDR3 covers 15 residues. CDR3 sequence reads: CASSDPSGGADTQYF. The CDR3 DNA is TGTGCCAGCAGTGACCCCAGCGGGGGGGCAGATACGCAGTATTTT.

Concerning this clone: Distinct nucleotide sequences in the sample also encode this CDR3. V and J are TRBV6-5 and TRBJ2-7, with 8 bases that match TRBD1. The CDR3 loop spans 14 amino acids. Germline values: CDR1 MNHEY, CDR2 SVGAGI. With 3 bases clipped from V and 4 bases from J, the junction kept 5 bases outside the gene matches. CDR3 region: CASSYSGTGYEQYF. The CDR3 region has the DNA TGTGCCAGCAGTTATTCCGGGACAGGTTACGAGCAGTACTTC.

The CDR3 DNA follows: TGTGCCAGTAGTATAGATCTCGGTAGCACTGAAGCTTTCTTT. Its protein is CASSIDLGSTEAFF. The chain couples TRBV19 to TRBJ1-1; no firm D call. The V end lost 0 bases, the J end lost 4 bases, and 9 bases lay between the germline ends. Germline values: CDR1 LNHDA, CDR2 SQIVND (reference sequence). This CDR3 is 14 amino acids long.

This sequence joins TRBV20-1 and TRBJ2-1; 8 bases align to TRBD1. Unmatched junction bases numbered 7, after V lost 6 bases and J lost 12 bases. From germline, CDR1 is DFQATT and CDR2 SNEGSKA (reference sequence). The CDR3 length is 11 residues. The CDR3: CSAQEGTGQFF. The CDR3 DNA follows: TGCAGTGCCCAGGAGGGGACAGGGCAGTTCTTC.

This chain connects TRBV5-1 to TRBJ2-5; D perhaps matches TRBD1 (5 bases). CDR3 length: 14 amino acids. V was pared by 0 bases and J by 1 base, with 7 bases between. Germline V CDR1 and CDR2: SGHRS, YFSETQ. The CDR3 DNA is TGCGCCAGCAGCTTGGGACAGCCCCAAGAGACCCAGTACTTC. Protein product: CASSLGQPQETQYF. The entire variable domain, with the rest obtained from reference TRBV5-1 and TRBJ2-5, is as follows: KAGVTQTPRYLIKTRGQQVTLSCSPISGHRSVSWYQQTPGQGLQFLFEYFSETQRNKGNFPGRFSGRQFSNSRSEMNVSTLELGDSALYLCASSLGQPQETQYFGPGTRLLVL.